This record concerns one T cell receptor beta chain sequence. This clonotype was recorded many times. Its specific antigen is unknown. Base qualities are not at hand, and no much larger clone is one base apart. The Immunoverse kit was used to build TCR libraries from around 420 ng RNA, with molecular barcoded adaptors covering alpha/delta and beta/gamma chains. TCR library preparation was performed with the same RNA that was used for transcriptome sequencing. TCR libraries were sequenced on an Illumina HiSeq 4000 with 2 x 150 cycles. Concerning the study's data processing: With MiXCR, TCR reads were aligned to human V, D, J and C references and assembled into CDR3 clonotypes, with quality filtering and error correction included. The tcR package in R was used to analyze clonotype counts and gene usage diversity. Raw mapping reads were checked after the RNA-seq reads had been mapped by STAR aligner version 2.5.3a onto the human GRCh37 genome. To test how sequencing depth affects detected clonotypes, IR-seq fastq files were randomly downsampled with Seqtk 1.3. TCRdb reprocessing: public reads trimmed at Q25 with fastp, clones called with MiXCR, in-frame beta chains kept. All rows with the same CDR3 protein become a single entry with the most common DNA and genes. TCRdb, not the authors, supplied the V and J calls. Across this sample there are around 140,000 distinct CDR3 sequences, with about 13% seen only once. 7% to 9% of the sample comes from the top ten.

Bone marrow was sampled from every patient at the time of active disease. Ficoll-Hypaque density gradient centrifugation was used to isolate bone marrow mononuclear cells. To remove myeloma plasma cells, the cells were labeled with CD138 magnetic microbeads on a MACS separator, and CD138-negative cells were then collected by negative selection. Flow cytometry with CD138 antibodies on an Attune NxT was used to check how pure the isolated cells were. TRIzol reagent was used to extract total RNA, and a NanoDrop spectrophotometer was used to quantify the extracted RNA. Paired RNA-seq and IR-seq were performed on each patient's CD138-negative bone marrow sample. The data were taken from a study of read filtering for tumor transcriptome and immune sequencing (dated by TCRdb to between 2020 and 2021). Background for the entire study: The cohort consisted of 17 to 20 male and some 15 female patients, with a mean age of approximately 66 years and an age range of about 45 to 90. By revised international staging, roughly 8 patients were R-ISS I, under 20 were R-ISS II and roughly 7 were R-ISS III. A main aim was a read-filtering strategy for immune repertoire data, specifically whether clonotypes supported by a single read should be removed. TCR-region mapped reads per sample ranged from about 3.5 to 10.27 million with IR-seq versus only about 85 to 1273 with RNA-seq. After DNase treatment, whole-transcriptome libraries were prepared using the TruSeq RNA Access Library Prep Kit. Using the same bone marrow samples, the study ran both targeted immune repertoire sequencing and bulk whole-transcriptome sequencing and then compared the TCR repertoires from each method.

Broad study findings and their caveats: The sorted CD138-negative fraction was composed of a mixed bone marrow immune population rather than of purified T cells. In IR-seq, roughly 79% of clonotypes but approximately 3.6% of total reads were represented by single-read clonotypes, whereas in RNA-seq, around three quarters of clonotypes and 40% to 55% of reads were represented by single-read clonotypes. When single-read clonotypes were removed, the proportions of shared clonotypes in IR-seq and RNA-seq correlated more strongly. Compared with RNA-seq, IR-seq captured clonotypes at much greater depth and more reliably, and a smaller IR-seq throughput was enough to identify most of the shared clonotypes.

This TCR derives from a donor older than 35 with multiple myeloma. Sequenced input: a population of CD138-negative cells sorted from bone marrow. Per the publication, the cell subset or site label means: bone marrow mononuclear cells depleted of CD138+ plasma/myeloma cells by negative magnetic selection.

The sequence in DNA is TGTGCCAGCCAACCCTGGGGCAGGGGGTCTGACACTGAAGCTTTCTTT. Its translation reads: CASQPWGRGSDTEAFF. This chain is built from TRBV11-3 and TRBJ1-1; TRBD1 lines up with 7 middle nucleotides. CDR1 and CDR2 (SGHNT, YENEEA) derive from the germline V gene. Clipping removes 8 bases from V and 3 bases from J, with 15 as the unmatched junction base count. From the cysteine up to the phenylalanine, the CDR3 has a length of 16 residues. Left in the record is the CDR3 DNA by itself, 48 bases read in frame from the first base.